This T cell receptor beta chain was recorded in a study of blood T cell repertoires in COVID-19. About the study: COVID-19 samples, acute and convalescent, were from the United States, Italy and Spain. Sample material is recorded as cDNA or gDNA derived from T cells, B-cell-depleted T cells, or PBMCs.

Original processing notes: Amplification from reference gene primers served as the basis for estimated nucleated cell counts. Only in-frame clones appear in the TCRdb table, and some are missing; sequencing was by immunoSEQ multiplex PCR. That table is the source of V, J and clone size, and D and trimming were worked out from the DNA. The sample lists some 97,000 clones, approximately 84% occurring once. The junction had 5 bases not matched to a gene; V was cut back by 4 bases and J by 3 bases. There are 16 residues in the CDR3. Germline CDR1 is LNHDA and CDR2 is SQIVND (reference sequence). This TCR was recovered from a man aged 30-40 years in a cohort sampled during active COVID-19. The V gene is TRBV19, the J gene TRBJ2-3; the match to TRBD1 covers 12 bases. The sample comprised peripheral blood. The CDR3 spells CASSTGTGGMTDTQYF. CDR3 DNA sequence: TGTGCCAGTAGTACGGGGACAGGGGGCATGACAGATACGCAGTATTTT.